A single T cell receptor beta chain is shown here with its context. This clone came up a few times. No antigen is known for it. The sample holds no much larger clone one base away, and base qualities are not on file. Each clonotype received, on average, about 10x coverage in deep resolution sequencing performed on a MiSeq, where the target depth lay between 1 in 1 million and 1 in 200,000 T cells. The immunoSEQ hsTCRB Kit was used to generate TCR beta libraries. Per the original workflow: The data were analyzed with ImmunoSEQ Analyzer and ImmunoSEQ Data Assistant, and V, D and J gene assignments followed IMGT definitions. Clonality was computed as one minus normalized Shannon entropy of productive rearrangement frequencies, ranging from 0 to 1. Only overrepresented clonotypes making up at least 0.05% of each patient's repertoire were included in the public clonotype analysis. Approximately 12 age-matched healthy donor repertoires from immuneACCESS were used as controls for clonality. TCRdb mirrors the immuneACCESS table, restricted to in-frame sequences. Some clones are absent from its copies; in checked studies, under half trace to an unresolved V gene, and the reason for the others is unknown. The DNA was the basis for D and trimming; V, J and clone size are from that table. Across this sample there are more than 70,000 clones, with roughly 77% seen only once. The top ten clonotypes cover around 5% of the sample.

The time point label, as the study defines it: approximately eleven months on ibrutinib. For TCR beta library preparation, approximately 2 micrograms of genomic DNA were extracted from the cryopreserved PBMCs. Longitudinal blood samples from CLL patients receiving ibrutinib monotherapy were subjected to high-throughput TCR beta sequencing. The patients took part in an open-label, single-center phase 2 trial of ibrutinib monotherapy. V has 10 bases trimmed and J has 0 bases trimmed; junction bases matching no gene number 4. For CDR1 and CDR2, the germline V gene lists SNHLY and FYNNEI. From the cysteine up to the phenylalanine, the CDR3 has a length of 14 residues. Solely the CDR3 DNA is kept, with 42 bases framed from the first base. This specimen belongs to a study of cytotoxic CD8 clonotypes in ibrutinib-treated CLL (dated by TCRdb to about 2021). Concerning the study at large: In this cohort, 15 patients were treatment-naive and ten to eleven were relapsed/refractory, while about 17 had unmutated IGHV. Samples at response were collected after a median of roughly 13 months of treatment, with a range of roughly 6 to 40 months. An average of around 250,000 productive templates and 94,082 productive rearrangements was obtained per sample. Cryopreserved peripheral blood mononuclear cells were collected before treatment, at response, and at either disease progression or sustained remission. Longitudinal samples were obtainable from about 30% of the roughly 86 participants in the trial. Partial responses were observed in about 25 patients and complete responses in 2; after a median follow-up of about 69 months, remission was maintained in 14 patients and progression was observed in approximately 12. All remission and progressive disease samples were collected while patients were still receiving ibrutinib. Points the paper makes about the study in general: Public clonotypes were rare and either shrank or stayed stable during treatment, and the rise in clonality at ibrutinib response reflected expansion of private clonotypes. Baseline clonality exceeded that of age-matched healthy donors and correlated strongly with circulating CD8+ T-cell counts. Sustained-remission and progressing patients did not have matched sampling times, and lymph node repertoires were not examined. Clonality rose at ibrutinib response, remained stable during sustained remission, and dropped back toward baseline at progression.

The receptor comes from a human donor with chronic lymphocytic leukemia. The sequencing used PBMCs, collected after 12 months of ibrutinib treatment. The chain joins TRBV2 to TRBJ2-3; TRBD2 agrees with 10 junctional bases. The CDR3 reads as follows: CATQRGGSTDTQYF. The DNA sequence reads TGTGCCACCCAGCGGGGGGGGAGCACAGATACGCAGTATTTT.